This is a list of T cell receptor beta chains from one sample in a study of T cells in Graves' hyperthyroidism and ophthalmopathy. TCRdb reprocessed the multiplex PCR reads with MiXCR, giving one entry per CDR3 protein. The data contain hundreds of thousands of distinct CDR3 sequences, approximately 13% of them singletons. Sequencing used blood. All receptors derive from a woman under 30 with Graves' hyperthyroidism. The CDR3 runs from the conserved cysteine through the conserved F or W. A D gene is named only where the DNA matches it firmly. Expanded clones are given a class, and other clones once, few, many or no size at all.

TRBJ1-1	NA	TRBV7-9	NA	CASREFSEAFF	TGTGCCAGCAGGGAGTTCTCTGAAGCTTTCTTT
TRBJ1-6	TRBD1	TRBV7-3	NA	CASSFPGGGIVSPLHF	TGTGCCAGCAGCTTTCCAGGGGGCGGCATAGTCTCACCCCTCCACTTT
TRBJ2-1	TRBD2	TRBV5-4	few	CASRGGVPNEQFF	TGTGCCAGCAGGGGAGGGGTTCCCAATGAGCAGTTCTTC
TRBJ2-2	TRBD1	TRBV4-2	NA	CASSRGQADSGELFF	TGTGCCAGCAGCCGCGGACAGGCCGACTCCGGGGAGCTGTTTTTT
TRBJ1-2	TRBD1	TRBV7-2	many	CASSSMRTGTGGYTF	TGTGCCAGCAGCTCAATGAGGACAGGGACGGGTGGCTACACCTTC
TRBJ1-5	TRBD1	TRBV19	many	CASRNTGGGLGNQPQHF	TGTGCCAGCCGAAATACAGGGGGCGGACTAGGCAATCAGCCCCAGCATTTT
TRBJ2-1	TRBD2	TRBV6-5	many	CASIQGSGGYNEQFF	TGTGCCAGCATTCAAGGTAGCGGGGGGTACAATGAGCAGTTCTTC
TRBJ1-3	NA	TRBV7-2	many	CASSPWVRSSGNTIYF	TGTGCCAGCAGCCCCTGGGTTAGGAGCTCTGGAAACACCATATATTTT
TRBJ2-7	TRBD2	TRBV9	many	CASSVGPSGGSSYEQYF	TGTGCCAGCAGCGTAGGCCCTAGCGGGGGAAGCTCCTACGAGCAGTACTTC
TRBJ2-1	NA	TRBV30	many	CAWRGAYNEQFF	TGTGCCTGGAGGGGGGCCTACAATGAGCAGTTCTTC
TRBJ2-7	NA	TRBV20-1	many	CSASRSLAGRNYEQYF	TGCAGTGCTAGTCGGAGCCTGGCGGGGCGTAACTACGAGCAGTACTTC
TRBJ1-6	TRBD1	TRBV5-5	many	CASSLALGQGYNSPLHF	TGTGCCAGCAGCTTGGCCCTGGGACAGGGGTATAATTCACCCCTCCACTTT
TRBJ1-1	TRBD1	TRBV24-1	many	CATSETGQTKAFF	TGTGCCACCAGTGAAACGGGACAGACTAAAGCTTTCTTT
TRBJ2-7	TRBD1	TRBV10-3	many	CASGTGDYEQYF	TGTGCCAGCGGGACAGGGGACTACGAGCAGTACTTC
TRBJ1-1	NA	TRBV12-3/TRBV12-4	many	CASSLRTEAFF	TGTGCCAGCAGTTTACGAACTGAAGCTTTCTTT
TRBJ1-4	NA	TRBV20-1	few	CSARQGQNNEKLFF	TGCAGTGCTAGGCAGGGGCAGAATAATGAAAAACTGTTTTTT
TRBJ2-3	NA	TRBV5-1	NA	CASSTGYGHQQNTDTQYF	TGCGCCAGCAGCACCGGATACGGACACCAACAGAACACAGATACGCAGTATTTT
TRBJ1-4	TRBD1	TRBV28	many	CASFPGQVRLEKLFF	TGTGCCAGCTTCCCGGGACAGGTTCGGCTTGAAAAACTGTTTTTT
TRBJ1-5	NA	TRBV28	NA	CASSQARPRGEGNQPQHF	TGTGCCAGCAGCCAGGCCAGGCCCCGGGGAGAAGGCAATCAGCCCCAGCATTTT
TRBJ2-1	TRBD2	TRBV20-1	many	CSGSTTSGGRSYNEQFF	TGCAGTGGATCGACGACTAGCGGTGGCCGCTCCTACAATGAGCAGTTCTTC
TRBJ2-1	TRBD1	TRBV12-3/TRBV12-4	few	CASSWSHRGLRNEQFF	TGTGCCAGCAGTTGGAGCCACAGGGGGCTACGCAATGAGCAGTTCTTC
TRBJ2-2	TRBD2	TRBV10-3	few	CAIASGRAAGELFF	TGTGCCATCGCTAGCGGGAGGGCAGCCGGGGAGCTGTTTTTT
TRBJ2-3	NA	TRBV20-1	many	CSARDTSSTDTQYF	TGCAGTGCTCGGGACACGTCTAGCACAGATACGCAGTATTTT
TRBJ1-2	NA	TRBV5-1	NA	CASSLASQGGDDGYTF	TGCGCCAGCAGCCTCGCCTCACAGGGTGGCGATGATGGCTACACCTTC
TRBJ1-5	NA	TRBV4-3	many	CASSLSRDGQPQHF	TGCGCCAGCAGCCTTTCGAGGGATGGTCAGCCCCAGCATTTT
TRBJ1-1	NA	TRBV28	many	CASRRTALNTEAFF	TGTGCCAGCAGAAGGACAGCTTTGAACACTGAAGCTTTCTTT
TRBJ1-1	NA	TRBV28	few	CASTLGLSNTEAFF	TGTGCCAGCACCTTAGGACTATCGAACACTGAAGCTTTCTTT
TRBJ2-6	TRBD1	TRBV6-2/TRBV6-3	many	CASSYTGGSGANVLTF	TGTGCCAGCAGTTATACAGGGGGCAGTGGGGCCAACGTCCTGACTTTC
TRBJ2-1	NA	TRBV3-1	many	CASSPYTLDEQFF	TGTGCCAGCAGCCCTTATACCCTCGATGAGCAGTTCTTC
TRBJ1-2	NA	TRBV28	many	CASRGASHYGYTF	TGTGCCAGCAGGGGGGCCAGTCACTATGGCTACACCTTC
TRBJ1-3	TRBD1	TRBV12-3/TRBV12-4	many	CASSYSWTGGNTIYF	TGTGCCAGCAGTTACTCTTGGACAGGGGGAAACACCATATATTTT
TRBJ2-2	NA	TRBV2	many	CASSGVGSFQVELFF	TGTGCCAGCAGTGGGGTCGGGAGCTTTCAGGTGGAGCTGTTTTTT
TRBJ2-1	NA	TRBV20-1	many	CSATALLWAVSYNEQFF	TGCAGTGCTACCGCACTCCTCTGGGCGGTCTCCTACAATGAGCAGTTCTTC
TRBJ2-7	NA	TRBV29-1	many	CSVEDGIDEQYF	TGCAGCGTTGAAGATGGGATCGACGAGCAGTACTTC
TRBJ1-5	NA	TRBV12-3/TRBV12-4	NA	CASSLGSRGGRQPQHF	TGTGCCAGCAGTTTAGGGTCGAGGGGCGGGCGTCAGCCCCAGCATTTT
TRBJ1-5	NA	TRBV6-5	many	CASSYAADSNQPQHF	TGTGCCAGCAGTTACGCGGCGGATAGCAATCAGCCCCAGCATTTT
TRBJ1-1	TRBD1	TRBV7-2	many	CASRTGFVTEAFF	TGTGCCAGTAGGACAGGCTTTGTCACTGAAGCTTTCTTT
TRBJ1-3	NA	TRBV2	many	CASRHPTVSGNTIYF	TGTGCCAGCAGACACCCGACAGTTTCTGGAAACACCATATATTTT
TRBJ2-3	TRBD1	TRBV2	NA	CASKGTGTQYF	TGTGCCAGCAAAGGGACAGGTACGCAGTATTTT
TRBJ2-3	NA	TRBV6-1	many	CASTGLRGELLDTQYF	TGTGCCAGCACGGGCCTGAGGGGGGAACTTTTAGATACGCAGTATTTT
TRBJ2-3	NA	TRBV9	few	CASGVGSTDTQYF	TGTGCCAGCGGCGTAGGCAGCACAGATACGCAGTATTTT
TRBJ2-5	NA	TRBV7-9	many	CASSIGGGRETQYF	TGTGCCAGCAGCATCGGGGGTGGGAGAGAGACCCAGTACTTC
TRBJ1-1	TRBD1	TRBV2	many	CASSNPTGLGTEAFF	TGTGCCAGCAGCAATCCGACAGGGCTGGGGACTGAAGCTTTCTTT
TRBJ2-7	NA	TRBV28	few	CASSSAGWYEQYF	TGTGCCAGCAGTTCAGCAGGGTGGTACGAGCAGTACTTC
TRBJ2-7	NA	TRBV4-2	many	CASSQDSMGEQYF	TGTGCCAGCAGCCAAGATTCTATGGGCGAGCAGTACTTC
TRBJ1-2	NA	TRBV30	NA	CAWNAGVAYGYTF	TGTGCCTGGAACGCAGGGGTCGCCTATGGCTACACCTTC
TRBJ2-5	NA	TRBV5-1	many	CASQTSAAGGGETQYF	TGCGCCAGCCAAACTTCCGCGGCGGGCGGTGGAGAGACCCAGTACTTC
TRBJ1-1	TRBD1	TRBV6-1	many	CASRDSPYMNTEAFF	TGTGCCAGCCGGGACAGCCCATACATGAACACTGAAGCTTTCTTT
TRBJ2-4	NA	TRBV30	many	CAWSVDAGAKNIQYF	TGTGCCTGGAGTGTAGATGCGGGAGCCAAAAACATTCAGTACTTC
TRBJ2-7	NA	TRBV20-1	many	CSSYPLITPTGEQYF	TGCAGTTCGTACCCTCTTATTACTCCTACGGGGGAGCAGTACTTC
TRBJ2-7	TRBD2	TRBV28	many	CASSLAGVHEQYF	TGTGCCAGCAGCTTAGCGGGAGTCCACGAGCAGTACTTC
TRBJ2-1	TRBD2	TRBV20-1	NA	CSARDSNSSREGRSYNEQFF	TGCAGTGCTAGAGATTCCAACTCCTCGAGGGAGGGCCGGTCCTACAATGAGCAGTTCTTC
TRBJ1-1	NA	TRBV6-2/TRBV6-3	many	CASSYSAHRPRGGKEAFF	TGTGCCAGCAGTTACTCTGCTCACAGGCCCAGAGGGGGTAAGGAAGCTTTCTTT
TRBJ2-3	TRBD2	TRBV7-2	NA	CASSLLAGVLDTQYF	TGTGCCAGCAGCTTACTAGCGGGAGTCCTAGATACGCAGTATTTT